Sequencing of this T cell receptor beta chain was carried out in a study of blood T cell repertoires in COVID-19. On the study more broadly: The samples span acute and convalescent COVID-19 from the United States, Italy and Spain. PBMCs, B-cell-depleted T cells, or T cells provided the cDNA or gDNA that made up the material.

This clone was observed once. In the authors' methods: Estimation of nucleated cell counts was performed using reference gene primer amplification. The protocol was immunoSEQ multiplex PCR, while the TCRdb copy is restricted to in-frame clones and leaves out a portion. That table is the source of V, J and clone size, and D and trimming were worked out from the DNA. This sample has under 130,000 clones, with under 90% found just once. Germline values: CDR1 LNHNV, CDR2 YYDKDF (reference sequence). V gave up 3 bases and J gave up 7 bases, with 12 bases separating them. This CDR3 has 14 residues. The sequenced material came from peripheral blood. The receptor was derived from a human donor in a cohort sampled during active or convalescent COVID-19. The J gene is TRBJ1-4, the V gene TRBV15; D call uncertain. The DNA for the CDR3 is TGTGCCACCAGCAGCGTCGGGGTGGGTGAAAAACTGTTTTTT. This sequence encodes CATSSVGVGEKLFF. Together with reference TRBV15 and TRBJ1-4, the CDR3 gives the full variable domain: DAMVIQNPRYQVTQFGKPVTLSCSQTLNHNVMYWYQQKSSQAPKLLFHYYDKDFNNEADTPDNFQSRRPNTSFCFLDIRSPGLGDTAMYLCATSSVGVGEKLFFGSGTQLSVL.